This T cell receptor (beta chain) is drawn from a study of blood T cell repertoires in COVID-19. Study-wide context: Acute and convalescent COVID-19 specimens originated in the United States, Italy and Spain.

Method: immunoSEQ multiplex PCR; TCRdb's copy keeps in-frame clones and lacks some. The repertoire holds fewer than 75,000 clones, with roughly three quarters as singletons. V was clipped by 5 bases and J by 5 bases; unmatched bases: 10. CDR1 is SGHTA, CDR2 FQGNSA, per germline. The CDR3 runs to 17 residues. The gene calls are TRBV7-2 and TRBJ2-2; TRBD2 agrees at 11 bases. The sample taken for sequencing was peripheral blood. The source is a woman aged 55-69 years with acute or convalescent COVID-19. In nucleotides, the CDR3 is TGTGCCAGCAGCCCTAATGTAGCGGGGGGGCGAACCGGGGAGCTGTTTTTT. Translated: CASSPNVAGGRTGELFF.